This is a list of T cell receptor beta chains from one sample in a study of CD8+ T cells in alopecia areata. Repertoires were generated with immunoSEQ multiplex PCR, while TCRdb's copy carries only in-frame clones and drops some. The sample yields 160,000 or so clones, about 66% seen once. The sample was CD8+ T cells sorted from blood, taken at week 0. Every receptor here comes from a human donor with alopecia areata. Both conserved end residues are part of each CDR3. Fields, in order: V gene, D gene, J gene, clone size, CDR3 protein, CDR3 DNA. D genes are given only for firm matches. Only some rows state a clone size, as once, few, many or a class for expanded clones.

V: TRBV2
D: TRBD1
J: TRBJ1-1
size: .
CDR3: CASTVQGVGTEAFF
DNA: TGTGCCAGCACCGTACAGGGGGTGGGCACTGAAGCTTTCTTT

V: TRBV14
D: .
J: TRBJ1-1
size: few
CDR3: CASSQTGLGTEAFF
DNA: TGTGCCAGCAGCCAAACAGGGCTTGGCACTGAAGCTTTCTTT

V: TRBV29-1
D: .
J: TRBJ1-2
size: .
CDR3: CSVEAVGALYGYTF
DNA: TGCAGCGTTGAAGCTGTGGGGGCACTCTATGGCTACACCTTC

V: TRBV5-6
D: .
J: TRBJ2-7
size: .
CDR3: CASSFLRDPAYEQYF
DNA: TGTGCCAGCAGCTTTCTTCGGGACCCAGCCTACGAGCAGTACTTC

V: TRBV15
D: .
J: TRBJ2-7
size: .
CDR3: CATSRYRLGSYEQYF
DNA: TGTGCCACCAGCAGGTACAGGTTGGGTTCCTACGAGCAGTACTTC

V: TRBV18
D: TRBD2
J: TRBJ2-1
size: .
CDR3: CASSPETSGDDEQFF
DNA: TGTGCCAGCTCACCGGAGACTAGCGGCGACGATGAGCAGTTCTTC

V: TRBV5-6
D: TRBD1
J: TRBJ1-5
size: .
CDR3: CASSLAGQGSNQPQHF
DNA: TGTGCCAGCAGCTTGGCCGGACAGGGATCCAATCAGCCCCAGCATTTT

V: TRBV4-1
D: .
J: TRBJ2-5
size: .
CDR3: CASSLRTDGRARVETQYF
DNA: TGCGCCAGCAGCCTCCGAACGGATGGGCGCGCTCGTGTCGAGACCCAGTACTTC

V: TRBV4-1
D: .
J: TRBJ2-3
size: .
CDR3: CASSQVRGEGDTQYF
DNA: TGCGCCAGCAGCCAAGTACGGGGCGAGGGGGATACGCAGTATTTT

V: TRBV30
D: .
J: TRBJ1-4
size: .
CDR3: CAWKTDEKLFF
DNA: TGTGCCTGGAAAACAGATGAAAAACTGTTTTTT

V: TRBV7-9
D: TRBD1
J: TRBJ1-6
size: .
CDR3: CASSSTGGRSPLHF
DNA: TGTGCCAGCAGTTCGACAGGGGGTCGCTCACCCCTCCACTTT

V: TRBV18
D: TRBD1
J: TRBJ2-5
size: .
CDR3: CASSSMDRPETQYF
DNA: TGTGCCAGCTCCTCTATGGACAGGCCGGAGACCCAGTACTTC

V: TRBV7-9
D: .
J: TRBJ2-1
size: few
CDR3: CASSSSRGRSYNEQFF
DNA: TGTGCCAGCAGCTCTTCTCGGGGGCGCTCCTACAATGAGCAGTTCTTC

V: TRBV7-9
D: .
J: TRBJ2-7
size: .
CDR3: CASSLGGFYEQYF
DNA: TGTGCCAGCAGCTTAGGCGGATTCTACGAGCAGTACTTC

V: TRBV29-1
D: TRBD1
J: TRBJ2-1
size: .
CDR3: CSVTGGGDTYNEQFF
DNA: TGCAGCGTCACAGGGGGTGGGGATACCTACAATGAGCAGTTCTTC

V: TRBV6-5
D: .
J: TRBJ1-1
size: .
CDR3: CASMVRSEAFF
DNA: TGTGCCAGCATGGTGAGGTCGGAAGCTTTCTTT

V: TRBV30
D: .
J: TRBJ2-2
size: .
CDR3: CAWIVGSGELFF
DNA: TGTGCCTGGATCGTAGGGTCCGGGGAGCTGTTTTTT

V: TRBV30
D: .
J: TRBJ1-1
size: .
CDR3: CAARRNTEAFF
DNA: TGTGCCGCCAGGAGGAACACTGAAGCTTTCTTT

V: TRBV19
D: .
J: TRBJ2-2
size: .
CDR3: CASFDFRELFF
DNA: TGTGCCAGTTTTGATTTTCGGGAGCTGTTTTTT

V: TRBV27
D: .
J: TRBJ2-7
size: .
CDR3: CASSPVITGDEQYF
DNA: TGTGCCAGCAGCCCTGTGATAACGGGGGACGAGCAGTACTTC

V: TRBV2
D: TRBD2
J: TRBJ2-1
size: .
CDR3: CASMRLAGLNEQFF
DNA: TGTGCCAGCATGAGACTAGCGGGGTTGAATGAGCAGTTCTTC

V: TRBV29-1
D: .
J: TRBJ1-1
size: .
CDR3: CSVSRGGTAEAFF
DNA: TGCAGCGTCTCCCGGGGGGGGACCGCTGAAGCTTTCTTT

V: TRBV27
D: .
J: TRBJ2-7
size: .
CDR3: CASSSGLLDEQYF
DNA: TGTGCCAGCAGTTCCGGGCTACTTGACGAGCAGTACTTC

V: TRBV9
D: .
J: TRBJ2-2
size: .
CDR3: CASSPNTGELFF
DNA: TGTGCCAGCAGCCCTAACACCGGGGAGCTGTTTTTT

V: TRBV29-1
D: .
J: TRBJ2-7
size: .
CDR3: CSVRTLSAYEQYF
DNA: TGCAGCGTACGAACGCTTTCCGCCTACGAGCAGTACTTC

V: TRBV30
D: .
J: TRBJ1-1
size: few
CDR3: CAWSVYGGTEAFF
DNA: TGTGCCTGGAGTGTCTACGGGGGTACTGAAGCTTTCTTT

V: TRBV19
D: .
J: TRBJ1-5
size: few
CDR3: CATPPPGAVGNQPQHF
DNA: TGTGCCACTCCCCCCCCAGGGGCTGTCGGCAATCAGCCCCAGCATTTT

V: TRBV13
D: .
J: TRBJ2-7
size: .
CDR3: CASSLGVSSYEQYF
DNA: TGTGCCAGCAGCTTAGGGGTCAGCTCCTACGAGCAGTACTTC

V: TRBV5-1
D: .
J: TRBJ1-5
size: .
CDR3: CASRVDSNQPQHF
DNA: TGCGCCAGCAGAGTGGATAGCAATCAGCCCCAGCATTTT

V: TRBV5-1
D: .
J: TRBJ1-1
size: .
CDR3: CASSLDIDRQEAFF
DNA: TGCGCCAGCAGCTTGGATATAGATAGACAAGAAGCTTTCTTT

V: TRBV6-5
D: TRBD2
J: TRBJ2-5
size: .
CDR3: CASSYTGLAGEETQYF
DNA: TGTGCCAGCAGTTACACAGGACTAGCGGGGGAAGAGACCCAGTACTTC

V: TRBV9
D: .
J: TRBJ2-7
size: .
CDR3: CASSVDPSSSGVYEQYF
DNA: TGTGCCAGCAGCGTAGACCCGTCCTCTAGTGGCGTCTACGAGCAGTACTTC

V: TRBV5-4
D: TRBD1
J: TRBJ2-5
size: .
CDR3: CASSGGQGARETQYF
DNA: TGTGCCAGCAGCGGCGGACAGGGGGCGCGGGAGACCCAGTACTTC

V: TRBV11-2
D: TRBD2
J: TRBJ2-3
size: .
CDR3: CASSGGRTSDPDTQYF
DNA: TGTGCCAGCAGCGGAGGGCGGACTAGCGACCCAGATACGCAGTATTTT

V: TRBV18
D: .
J: TRBJ1-1
size: .
CDR3: CASSPSSTEAFF
DNA: TGTGCCAGCTCACCCTCAAGTACTGAAGCTTTCTTT

V: TRBV11-1
D: TRBD1
J: TRBJ2-1
size: .
CDR3: CASSLNTGGRDEQFF
DNA: TGTGCCAGCAGCTTAAATACAGGGGGCAGGGATGAGCAGTTCTTC

V: TRBV4-1
D: .
J: TRBJ1-2
size: .
CDR3: CASSQNPRRDNYGYTF
DNA: TGCGCCAGCAGTCAAAACCCCCGTCGGGATAACTATGGCTACACCTTC

V: TRBV2
D: .
J: TRBJ2-7
size: .
CDR3: CASSEAPTYEQYF
DNA: TGTGCCAGCAGTGAAGCCCCGACCTACGAGCAGTACTTC

V: TRBV5-1
D: .
J: TRBJ2-1
size: .
CDR3: CASSLEGENEQFF
DNA: TGCGCCAGCAGCTTGGAAGGGGAGAATGAGCAGTTCTTC

V: TRBV5-1
D: .
J: TRBJ2-1
size: .
CDR3: CASRAQRPHNEQFF
DNA: TGCGCCAGCCGGGCCCAGAGGCCCCACAATGAGCAGTTCTTC

V: TRBV6-6
D: .
J: TRBJ1-2
size: .
CDR3: CASSQDSRGYTF
DNA: TGTGCCAGCAGCCAGGATTCGCGGGGCTACACCTTC

V: TRBV19
D: TRBD1
J: TRBJ1-2
size: .
CDR3: CASSFRGGDGYTF
DNA: TGTGCCAGTAGTTTCAGAGGGGGCGATGGCTACACCTTC

V: TRBV5-1
D: .
J: TRBJ2-7
size: .
CDR3: CASSLAYMGVYEQYF
DNA: TGCGCCAGCAGCTTGGCATATATGGGAGTCTACGAGCAGTACTTC

V: TRBV13
D: .
J: TRBJ1-1
size: .
CDR3: CASSLGMNTEAFF
DNA: TGTGCCAGCAGCTTAGGGATGAACACTGAAGCTTTCTTT

V: TRBV30
D: TRBD1
J: TRBJ2-3
size: .
CDR3: CAWNPGQGAADTQYF
DNA: TGTGCCTGGAACCCGGGACAGGGGGCCGCAGATACGCAGTATTTT

V: TRBV12-5
D: .
J: TRBJ2-1
size: .
CDR3: CASGPGDDYDEQFF
DNA: TGTGCTAGTGGCCCAGGGGATGATTACGATGAGCAGTTCTTC

V: TRBV29-1
D: .
J: TRBJ2-1
size: few
CDR3: CSVQFYTYNEQFF
DNA: TGCAGCGTCCAGTTTTACACGTACAATGAGCAGTTCTTC

V: TRBV6-6
D: .
J: TRBJ2-2
size: few
CDR3: CASTPRAGELFF
DNA: TGTGCCAGCACCCCGAGGGCCGGGGAGCTGTTTTTT

V: TRBV15
D: TRBD1
J: TRBJ2-5
size: .
CDR3: CATSRTRGLQETQYF
DNA: TGTGCCACCAGCAGGACCAGGGGGCTACAAGAGACCCAGTACTTC

V: TRBV29-1
D: TRBD1
J: TRBJ1-1
size: .
CDR3: CSVDEGRDRGREYTEAFF
DNA: TGCAGCGTTGATGAGGGACGGGACAGGGGACGCGAATACACTGAAGCTTTCTTT

V: TRBV10-2
D: .
J: TRBJ2-1
size: .
CDR3: CASSEGVNEQFF
DNA: TGCGCCAGCAGTGAGGGGGTCAATGAGCAGTTCTTC

V: TRBV2
D: .
J: TRBJ1-1
size: once
CDR3: CASTGHLDTEAFF
DNA: TGTGCCAGCACGGGACACCTGGACACTGAAGCTTTCTTT

V: TRBV7-9
D: .
J: TRBJ2-1
size: .
CDR3: CASSLGSNNEQFF
DNA: TGTGCCAGCAGCTTAGGGAGTAACAATGAGCAGTTCTTC

V: TRBV5-1
D: TRBD1
J: TRBJ2-5
size: .
CDR3: CASSLVGGRQETQYF
DNA: TGCGCCAGCAGCTTGGTAGGGGGCAGACAAGAGACCCAGTACTTC

V: TRBV5-1
D: .
J: TRBJ1-3
size: .
CDR3: CASSPGSGNTIYF
DNA: TGCGCCAGCAGCCCCGGGTCTGGAAACACCATATATTTT

V: TRBV7-9
D: TRBD1
J: TRBJ1-2
size: .
CDR3: CASSSPGQANYGYTF
DNA: TGTGCCAGCAGCTCACCGGGACAGGCCAACTATGGCTACACCTTC

V: TRBV19
D: .
J: TRBJ1-2
size: .
CDR3: CASIAGNGYTF
DNA: TGTGCCAGTATAGCAGGGAATGGCTACACCTTC

V: TRBV2
D: TRBD1
J: TRBJ2-1
size: .
CDR3: CASREAGTGPGEQFF
DNA: TGTGCCAGCAGAGAAGCCGGGACAGGGCCTGGAGAGCAGTTCTTC

V: TRBV19
D: TRBD1
J: TRBJ2-1
size: few
CDR3: CASSIEAPWTGYNEQFF
DNA: TGTGCCAGTAGTATTGAGGCCCCGTGGACAGGGTACAATGAGCAGTTCTTC